This T cell receptor (beta chain) was identified in a study of Tregs in tolerant kidney transplant recipients. The study's findings and limits: No direct test of biological reproducibility was done here.

Unstimulated Tregs (CD4+CD25+CD127-) and CD4+CD25- non-Tregs were sorted from PBMCs. Germline V gene lookup returns CDR1 MDHEN and CDR2 SYDVKM. The CDR3 has 12 residues. The J segment lost 5 bases and the V segment lost 5 bases, leaving 1 base of the junction unmatched. In the case of this clone: Its target is unknown.

Repertoires were generated with immunoSEQ multiplex PCR, while TCRdb's copy carries only in-frame clones and drops some. The sample yields some 70,000 clones, less than 90% seen once. The chain uses TRBV28 and TRBJ1-2; the match to TRBD1 covers 8 bases. What was sequenced was CD4+ T cells from blood. The source of this sequence is a human donor in good health. Here the CDR3 reads CASSRTGYGYTF. DNA of the CDR3: TGTGCCAGCAGTCGGACAGGGTATGGCTACACCTTC.